A single sample gave rise to the 8 T cell receptor beta chains below, sequenced in a study of shared clonotypes between healthy human individuals. This table comes from immunoSEQ multiplex PCR, and its TCRdb copy is limited to in-frame clones, with some not included. The sample carries around 2.5 million clones, approximately 94% recorded once. The sample taken for sequencing was naive CD4+ T cells from PBMCs. Noted subset: CD45RA+ positively selected. The origin of the receptors is a man aged 18 to 35 in good health. Some clones in this sample may be carry-over from other donors' samples.

This clone was found once. This chain joins TRBV19 and TRBJ1-5; D unresolved. CDR3 length equals 15 residues. Germline CDR1 and CDR2: LNHDA and SQIVND (reference sequence). V dropped 2 bases and J dropped 6 bases, with 14 bases sitting between them. The CDR3, as DNA: TGTGCCAGTAGTATAACGACCCGGTCCGTTCAGCCCCAGCATTTT. It codes for CASSITTRSVQPQHF.

This chain connects TRBV7-3 to TRBJ2-3; 13 bases align to TRBD2. The V and J ends lost 4 bases and 4 bases, in that order; junction bases with no gene match: 8. The CDR3 length is 17 residues. Germline CDR1 SGHTA, CDR2 FQGTGA. The CDR3 is CASSSRTSGSYSDTQYF. CDR3 coding DNA: TGTGCCAGCAGCTCGAGGACTAGCGGGAGTTATTCAGATACGCAGTATTTT.

This rearrangement joins TRBV7-2 to TRBJ1-4, with 8 positions matching TRBD1. Germline V gene lookup returns CDR1 SGHTA and CDR2 FQGNSA. V was pared by 4 bases and J by 4 bases, with 5 bases of the junction left unmatched. This CDR3 comprises 15 residues. CDR3 amino acids: CASSSQGGLNEKLFF. The CDR3 DNA follows: TGTGCCAGCAGCTCACAGGGGGGACTTAATGAAAAACTGTTTTTT.

Concerning this clone itself: This specimen includes other DNA sequences encoding the same CDR3. The genes are TRBV2 and TRBJ2-7, with 8 bases fitting TRBD1. Trimming at V came to 2 bases and at J to 3 bases, leaving 3 bases not matched to a gene. The germline gives CDR1 SNHLY, CDR2 FYNNEI. The CDR3 is 14 residues long. The CDR3 region has the DNA TGTGCCAGCAGTGAACAGGGGGCTGGCTACGAGCAGTACTTC. Residues: CASSEQGAGYEQYF.

The chain uses TRBV20-1 and TRBJ1-1; no reliable D call. This CDR3 spans 11 amino acids. CDR1 and CDR2 from the germline V gene are DFQATT and SNEGSKA (reference sequence). Trimming cost V 0 bases and J 8 bases, with 7 bases left between them. For the CDR3, the DNA is TGCAGTGCTAGAGAGTTCGGAGAAGCTTTCTTT. It translates to CSAREFGEAFF.

V is TRBV28 and J is TRBJ2-2; TRBD2 matches 8 bases. The CDR3 loop spans 14 amino acids. V was clipped by 5 bases and J by 5 bases; unmatched bases: 4. CDR1 and CDR2 from the germline V gene are MDHEN and SYDVKM. The CDR3: CASSRRGGTGELFF. The CDR3 nucleotides read TGTGCCAGCAGTCGCCGGGGGGGGACCGGGGAGCTGTTTTTT.

The rearrangement joins TRBV10-3 to TRBJ1-1, with TRBD1 identical over 8 bases. The CDR3 covers 14 residues. Germline CDR1 and CDR2: ENHRY and SYGVKD. V trimming: 4 bases; J trimming: 5 bases; junction bases outside the gene matches: 6. The CDR3 region has the DNA TGTGCCATCAGTGGGACAGGGATACGGACTGAAGCTTTCTTT. Its protein product is CAISGTGIRTEAFF.

The chain links TRBV27 to TRBJ1-4, with D uncertain. With 6 bases removed from V and 0 bases from J, the gap between germline ends came to 17 bases. The CDR3 sequence is 17 residues long. Looked up from germline, CDR1 is MNHEY and CDR2 is SMNVEV (reference sequence). The CDR3 nucleotides read TGTGCCAGCAGCCCGCGGGGTGGGCCGTCAACTAATGAAAAACTGTTTTTT. The encoded protein is CASSPRGGPSTNEKLFF.